This record covers a single T cell receptor beta chain. The data originate from a study of blood T cell repertoires in COVID-19. Study-wide background: COVID-19 samples collected from the United States, Italy and Spain covered acute and convalescent phases.

In the original analysis: Researchers report that nucleated cell counts were estimated from reference gene primer amplification. Generated by immunoSEQ multiplex PCR, the TCRdb table keeps only in-frame clones and is missing some. V and J calls and clone size are given by that table; D and trimming were obtained from the DNA. In the table there are more than 95,000 clones, 74% of which are singletons. Germline assignment: CDR1 SGHRS and CDR2 YFSETQ. The J segment lost 5 bases and the V segment lost 0 bases, leaving 4 bases of the junction unmatched. The CDR3 length is 15 residues. Sequencing was carried out using peripheral blood. J is TRBJ2-3 and V is TRBV5-1, with 9 bases matching TRBD2. The clonotype comes from a man older than 75 with COVID-19, enrolled during active disease. CDR3 residues: CASSLVAGDQDTQYF. CDR3 in DNA: TGCGCCAGCAGCTTGGTAGCGGGAGACCAAGATACGCAGTATTTT.